The T cell receptor beta chain under discussion was sequenced for a study of T cells in Graves' hyperthyroidism and ophthalmopathy. Those with hyperthyroidism were 18 to 65 years old, newly diagnosed, and ill for under 2 months. Uncontrolled infection, other autoimmune disease, pregnancy or lactation barred patients from enrollment. The germline V gene has CDR1 DFQATT and CDR2 SNEGSKA (reference sequence). CDR3 length: 12 residues. Deletions cut 3 bases from V and 3 bases from J, with 9 bases between. Using RNA transcripts as the source, TCR beta CDR3 regions were amplified. HTBI primers drove first-round RT-PCR of the TCR CDR3. TCRdb re-analysed the multiplex PCR reads in MiXCR, keeping a single row per CDR3 protein. The top ten clones hold around 20% of a sample with around 380,000 distinct CDR3 sequences, about 14% of them seen once. This clonotype has a handful of counts. The antigen is not known.

General study points: Ophthalmopathy was distinguished from stable hyperthyroidism by 13 V-J signatures. Peripheral blood also featured most of the thyroid clonotypes expanded above 0.001.

Sequencing was performed on blood. V and J are TRBV20-1 and TRBJ2-7, with TRBD2 as a possible D gene (5 bases). The receptor's source is a man aged 25-45 years with Graves' hyperthyroidism that later progressed to Graves' ophthalmopathy. CDR3 residues: CSARTEGYEQYF. CDR3 nucleotide sequence: TGCAGTGCTAGGACCGAGGGCTACGAGCAGTACTTC.